This section outlines one T cell receptor beta chain sequence together with its context. Reverse transcription used about 0.5 to 1 ug RNA and random hexamers. It was immunoSEQ multiplex PCR that amplified TCR beta CDR3 across 54 Vbeta and 13 Jbeta. TCRdb re-called the immunoSEQ multiplex PCR reads through MiXCR, storing one row per CDR3 protein. The repertoire includes roughly 250,000 distinct CDR3 sequences, 90% to 97% of them detected once, and 0.095% to 0.12% sits in the top ten. The record originates from a study of CD8 T cells in Susac syndrome. The CDR3 is made up of 13 amino acids. The V and J ends lost 1 base and 6 bases respectively, with 11 bases between them. CDR1 DFQATT and CDR2 SNEGSKA come from the germline V gene (reference sequence).

The specimen sequenced was CD4+ T cells from PBMCs. V and J are TRBV20-1 and TRBJ2-3; D gene unclear. The receptor was isolated from a human donor with Susac syndrome. CDR3 loop: CSARGLPIDTQYF. In DNA form, the CDR3 reads TGCAGTGCTAGAGGGCTCCCCATCGATACGCAGTATTTT.